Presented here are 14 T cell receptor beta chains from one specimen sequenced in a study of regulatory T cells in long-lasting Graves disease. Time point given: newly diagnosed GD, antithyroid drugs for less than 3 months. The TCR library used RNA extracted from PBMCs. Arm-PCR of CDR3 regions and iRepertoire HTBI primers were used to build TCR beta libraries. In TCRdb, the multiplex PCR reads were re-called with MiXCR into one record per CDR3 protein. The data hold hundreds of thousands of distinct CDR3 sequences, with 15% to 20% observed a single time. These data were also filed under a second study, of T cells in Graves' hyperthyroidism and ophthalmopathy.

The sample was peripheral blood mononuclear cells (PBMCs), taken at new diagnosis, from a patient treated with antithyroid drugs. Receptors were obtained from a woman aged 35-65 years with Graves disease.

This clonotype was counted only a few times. The CDR3 DNA follows: TGTGCCAGCAGCATCGACGGAGCAACTAATGAAAAACTGTTTTTT. Translation: CASSIDGATNEKLFF. V and J are TRBV6-1 and TRBJ1-4; D is undetermined. CDR1 is MNHNS, CDR2 SASEGT, per germline. Trimming shortened V by 6 bases and J by 0 bases, and 11 bases separated the two germline ends. CDR3 size: 15 residues.

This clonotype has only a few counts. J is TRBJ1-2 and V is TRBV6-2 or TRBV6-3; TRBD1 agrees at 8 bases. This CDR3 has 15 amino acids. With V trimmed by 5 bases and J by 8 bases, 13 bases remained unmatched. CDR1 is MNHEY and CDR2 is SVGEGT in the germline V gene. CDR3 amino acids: CASSRPDREVGGYTF. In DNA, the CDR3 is TGTGCCAGCAGTCGACCGGACAGGGAAGTTGGCGGCTACACCTTC.

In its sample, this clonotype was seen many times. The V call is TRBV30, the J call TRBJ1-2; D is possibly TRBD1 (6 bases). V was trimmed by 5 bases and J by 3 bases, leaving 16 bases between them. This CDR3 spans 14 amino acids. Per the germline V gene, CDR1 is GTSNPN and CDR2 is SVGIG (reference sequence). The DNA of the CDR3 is TGTGCCTGGGACCCGGGGGCCGGGGACTATGGCTACACCTTC. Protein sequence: CAWDPGAGDYGYTF.

CDR3 amino acids: CASRAAKNTEAFF. The DNA for the CDR3 is TGTGCCAGCAGGGCAGCTAAGAACACTGAAGCTTTCTTT. This chain links TRBV6-1 with TRBJ1-1, with D uncertain. The CDR3 spans 13 residues. Trimming removed 6 bases at V and 1 base at J, with 9 bases between. CDR1 and CDR2 (germline): MNHNS, SASEGT.

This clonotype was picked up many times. The CDR3 region is CASSPGTGESPLHF. The DNA of the CDR3 is TGTGCCAGCAGTCCTGGGACAGGGGAATCACCCCTCCACTTT. J is TRBJ1-6 and V is TRBV27; 10 bases are shared with TRBD1. Germline CDR1 MNHEY, CDR2 SMNVEV (reference sequence). The CDR3 totals 14 residues. V dropped 5 bases and J dropped 10; count of bases not matched to a gene: 5.

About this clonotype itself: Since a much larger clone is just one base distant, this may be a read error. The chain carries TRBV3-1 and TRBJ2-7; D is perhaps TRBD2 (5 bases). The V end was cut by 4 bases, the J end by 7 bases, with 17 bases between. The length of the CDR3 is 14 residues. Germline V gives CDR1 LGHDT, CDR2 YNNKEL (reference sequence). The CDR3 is CASSRDLRGLEQYF. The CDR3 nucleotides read TGTGCCAGCAGCCGAGATTTGCGAGGGTTAGAGCAGTACTTC.

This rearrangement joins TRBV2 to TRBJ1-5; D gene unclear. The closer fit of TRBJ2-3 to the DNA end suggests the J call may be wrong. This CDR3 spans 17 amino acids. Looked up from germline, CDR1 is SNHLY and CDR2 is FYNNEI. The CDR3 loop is CASSEARGGFSNQPQYF. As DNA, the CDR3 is TGTGCCAGCAGTGAAGCGCGAGGTGGGTTTAGCAATCAGCCCCAGTATTTT.

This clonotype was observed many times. For the CDR3, the DNA is TGTGCCAGCAGCCAAGGAAGGACAGAGAGCTCCTATAATTCACCCCTCCACTTT. This codes for CASSQGRTESSYNSPLHF. The V and J genes are TRBV3-1 and TRBJ1-6; D perhaps matches TRBD1 (6 bases). V shed 1 base and J shed 0 bases, with 13 bases lying between them. In germline, CDR1 is LGHDT, CDR2 YNNKEL (reference sequence). The CDR3 runs to 18 residues.

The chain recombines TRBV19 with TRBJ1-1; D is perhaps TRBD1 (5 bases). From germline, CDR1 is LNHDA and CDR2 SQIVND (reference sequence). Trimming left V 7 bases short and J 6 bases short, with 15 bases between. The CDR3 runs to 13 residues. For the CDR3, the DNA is TGTGCCAGTATCTTTGCCGGAGGGGCTGAAGCTTTCTTT. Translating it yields CASIFAGGAEAFF.

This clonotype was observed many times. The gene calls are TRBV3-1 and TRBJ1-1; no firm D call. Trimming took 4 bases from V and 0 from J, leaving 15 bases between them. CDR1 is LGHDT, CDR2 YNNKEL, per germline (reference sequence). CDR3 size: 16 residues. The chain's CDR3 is CASSPKPGSLNTEAFF. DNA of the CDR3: TGTGCCAGCAGCCCCAAACCGGGCAGCCTGAACACTGAAGCTTTCTTT.

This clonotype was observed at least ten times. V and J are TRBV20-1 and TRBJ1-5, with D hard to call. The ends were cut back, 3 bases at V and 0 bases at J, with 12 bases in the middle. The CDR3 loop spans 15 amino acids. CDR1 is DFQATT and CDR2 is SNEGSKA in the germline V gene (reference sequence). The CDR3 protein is CSASLTTDSNQPQHF. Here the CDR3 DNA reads TGCAGTGCTAGTTTGACAACCGATAGCAATCAGCCCCAGCATTTT.

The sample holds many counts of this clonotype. CDR3 sequence: CASSLAGQQTF. CDR3 DNA: TGTGCCAGCAGCTTGGCGGGACAGCAAACCTTC. This sequence joins TRBV5-6 and TRBJ1-2; 7 bases are shared with TRBD1. Germline V gene sequence: CDR1 SGHDT, CDR2 YYEEEE. V shed 0 bases, J shed 14 bases, and the junction held 4 bases outside the gene matches. This CDR3 spans 11 amino acids.

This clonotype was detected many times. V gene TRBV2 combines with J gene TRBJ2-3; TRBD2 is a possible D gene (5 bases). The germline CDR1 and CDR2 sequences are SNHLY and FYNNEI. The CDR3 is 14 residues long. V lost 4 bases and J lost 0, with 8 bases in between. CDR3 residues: CASSGSGSTDTQYF. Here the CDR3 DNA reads TGTGCCAGCAGTGGCTCGGGGAGCACAGATACGCAGTATTTT.

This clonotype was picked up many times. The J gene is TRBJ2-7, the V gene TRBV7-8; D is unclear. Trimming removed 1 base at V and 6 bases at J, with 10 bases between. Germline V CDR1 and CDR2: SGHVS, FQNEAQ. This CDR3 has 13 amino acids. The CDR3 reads CASSLGVMSEQYF. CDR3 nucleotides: TGTGCCAGCAGCTTAGGAGTCATGTCCGAGCAGTACTTC.